Sequencing of this TCR beta chain was carried out in a study of Ad26.COV2.S vaccination and SARS-CoV-2 variants. General observations from the study: Breadth and depth estimates from TCRs may understate total T cell responses.

Only in-frame clones appear in the TCRdb table, and some are missing; sequencing was by immunoSEQ multiplex PCR. The repertoire consists of hundreds of thousands of clones, with about nine tenths occurring once and the leading ten covering 3.4%. Specified treatment: around 19 received Ad26.COV2.S at low or high dose, single or two shots; about 5 received placebo; per-sample allocation not given. The investigators took samples on day 63 after the first vaccine or placebo injection. A few counts support this clone. Its target is not known. The germline V gene encodes CDR1 SGDLS and CDR2 YYNGEE. CDR3 length: 15 amino acids. Trimming stripped 0 bases from V and 0 bases from J, with 7 bases between.

Sequencing used peripheral blood, obtained in a trial of Ad26.COV2.S vaccine versus placebo. The clonotype comes from a person aged 18 to 59 who received the Ad26.COV2.S COVID-19 vaccine or a placebo. The V call is TRBV9, the J call TRBJ2-1, with D uncertain. CDR3 loop: CASSVGWSSYNEQFF. The DNA for the CDR3 is TGTGCCAGCAGCGTAGGTTGGAGCTCCTACAATGAGCAGTTCTTC.